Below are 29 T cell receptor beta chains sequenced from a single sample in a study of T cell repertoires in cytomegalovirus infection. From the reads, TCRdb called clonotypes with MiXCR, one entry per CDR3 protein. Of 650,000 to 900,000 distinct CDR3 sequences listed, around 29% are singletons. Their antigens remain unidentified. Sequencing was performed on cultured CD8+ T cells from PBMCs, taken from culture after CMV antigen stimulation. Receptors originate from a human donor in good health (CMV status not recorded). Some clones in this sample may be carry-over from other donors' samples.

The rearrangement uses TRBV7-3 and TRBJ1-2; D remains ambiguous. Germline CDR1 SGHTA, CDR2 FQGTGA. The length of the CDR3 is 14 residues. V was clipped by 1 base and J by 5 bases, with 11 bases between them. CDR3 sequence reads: CASSLNAVEYGYTF. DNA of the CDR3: TGTGCCAGCAGCTTAAATGCCGTGGAGTATGGCTACACCTTC.

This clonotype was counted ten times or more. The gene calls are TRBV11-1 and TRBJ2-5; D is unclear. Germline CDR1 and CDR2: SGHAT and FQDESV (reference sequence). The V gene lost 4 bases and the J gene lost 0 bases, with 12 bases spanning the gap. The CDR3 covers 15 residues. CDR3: CASSSLTAYQETQYF. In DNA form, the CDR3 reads TGTGCCAGCAGCTCCTTAACAGCGTACCAAGAGACCCAGTACTTC. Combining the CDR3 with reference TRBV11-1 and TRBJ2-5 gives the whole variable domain EAEVAQSPRYKITEKSQAVAFWCDPISGHATLYWYRQILGQGPELLVQFQDESVVDDSQLPKDRFSAERLKGVDSTLKIQPAELGDSAMYLCASSSLTAYQETQYFGPGTRLLVL.

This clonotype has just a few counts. CDR3 bases: TGTGCCAGCAGTTACTCGAGTAGTTTGATCACTGAAGCTTTCTTT. This encodes CASSYSSSLITEAFF. The chain has TRBV6-5 and TRBJ1-1; D is unresolved. The germline V and J ends were trimmed by 0 bases and 4 bases, with 12 bases remaining between them. The CDR3 loop spans 15 amino acids. The germline V gene encodes CDR1 MNHEY and CDR2 SVGAGI.

The CDR3 nucleotides are TGCGCCAGCGGAAGAGGGGAAGATACGCAGTATTTT. This codes for CASGRGEDTQYF. This chain links TRBV5-1 with TRBJ2-3, with D tentatively TRBD1 or TRBD2 (5 bases each). The CDR3 has 12 amino acids. The V gene's germline CDR1 is SGHRS and CDR2 YFSETQ. V lost 7 bases, J lost 5 bases, and 11 bases lay in between.

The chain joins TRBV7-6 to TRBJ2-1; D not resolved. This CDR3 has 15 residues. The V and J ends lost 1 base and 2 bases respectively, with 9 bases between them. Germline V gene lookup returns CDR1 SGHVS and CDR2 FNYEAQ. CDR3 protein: CASSLGWFPYNEQFF. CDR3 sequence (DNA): TGTGCCAGCAGCTTAGGGTGGTTCCCCTACAATGAGCAGTTCTTC.

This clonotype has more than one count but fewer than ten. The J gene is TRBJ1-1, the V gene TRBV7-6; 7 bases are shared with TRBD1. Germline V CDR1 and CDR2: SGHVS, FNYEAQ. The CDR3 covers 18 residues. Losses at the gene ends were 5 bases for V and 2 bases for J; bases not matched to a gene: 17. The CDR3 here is CASSGRQGLFPFNTEAFF. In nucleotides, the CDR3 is TGTGCCAGCAGCGGGCGACAGGGCCTTTTTCCCTTTAACACTGAAGCTTTCTTT.

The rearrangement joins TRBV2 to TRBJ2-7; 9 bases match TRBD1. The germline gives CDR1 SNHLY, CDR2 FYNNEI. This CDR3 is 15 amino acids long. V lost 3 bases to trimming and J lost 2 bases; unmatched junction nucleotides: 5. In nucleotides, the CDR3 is TGTGCCAGCAGTGAGGGGACAGGGTGGACCTACGAGCAGTACGTC. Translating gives CASSEGTGWTYEQYV.

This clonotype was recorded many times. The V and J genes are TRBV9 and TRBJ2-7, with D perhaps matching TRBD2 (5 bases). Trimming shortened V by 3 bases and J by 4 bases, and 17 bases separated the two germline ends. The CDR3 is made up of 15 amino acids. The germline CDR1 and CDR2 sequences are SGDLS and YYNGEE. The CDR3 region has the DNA TGTGCCAGCAGCGCCGAGAGGGAACTCCGATACGAGCAGTACTTC. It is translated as CASSAERELRYEQYF.

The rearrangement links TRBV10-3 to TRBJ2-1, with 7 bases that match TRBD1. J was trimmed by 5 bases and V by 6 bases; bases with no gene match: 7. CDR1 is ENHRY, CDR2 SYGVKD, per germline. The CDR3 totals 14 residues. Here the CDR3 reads CAIRVDRENNEQFF. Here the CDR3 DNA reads TGTGCCATCAGGGTTGACAGGGAAAACAATGAGCAGTTCTTC.

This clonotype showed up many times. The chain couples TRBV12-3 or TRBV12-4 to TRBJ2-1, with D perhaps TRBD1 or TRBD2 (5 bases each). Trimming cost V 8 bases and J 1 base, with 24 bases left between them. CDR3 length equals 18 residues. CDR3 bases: TGTGCCAGCTTAGGGGAGTCCGGAGGCCCAAGGTCCTACAATGAGCAGTTCTTC. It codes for CASLGESGGPRSYNEQFF.

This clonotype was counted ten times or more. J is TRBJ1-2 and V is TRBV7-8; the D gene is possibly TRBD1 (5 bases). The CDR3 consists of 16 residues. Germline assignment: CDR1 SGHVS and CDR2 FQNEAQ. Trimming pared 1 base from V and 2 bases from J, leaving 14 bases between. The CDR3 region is CASSLGGWDLNYGYTF. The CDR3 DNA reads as TGTGCCAGCAGCTTAGGGGGGTGGGACCTCAACTATGGCTACACCTTC. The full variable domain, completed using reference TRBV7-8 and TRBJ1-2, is GAGVSQSPRYKVAKRGQDVALRCDPISGHVSLFWYQQALGQGPEFLTYFQNEAQLDKSGLPSDRFFAERPEGSVSTLKIQRTQQEDSAVYLCASSLGGWDLNYGYTFGSGTRLTVV.

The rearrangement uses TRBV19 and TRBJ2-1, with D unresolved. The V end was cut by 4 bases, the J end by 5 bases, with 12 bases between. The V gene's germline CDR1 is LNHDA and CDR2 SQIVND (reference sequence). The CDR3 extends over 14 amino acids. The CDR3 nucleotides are TGTGCCAGTAGTAACCCGGACCGTCACAATGAGCAGTTCTTC. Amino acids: CASSNPDRHNEQFF.

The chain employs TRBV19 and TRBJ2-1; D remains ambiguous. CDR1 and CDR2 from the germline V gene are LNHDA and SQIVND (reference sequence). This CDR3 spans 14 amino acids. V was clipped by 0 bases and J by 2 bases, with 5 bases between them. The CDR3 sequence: CASSIDRPYNEQFF. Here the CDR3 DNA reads TGTGCCAGTAGTATAGATCGACCCTACAATGAGCAGTTCTTC.

The CDR3 reads CASTSWAGGERDTEAFF. CDR3 DNA sequence: TGTGCCAGCACTTCTTGGGCAGGGGGCGAGAGGGACACTGAAGCTTTCTTT. This chain connects TRBV6-2 or TRBV6-3 to TRBJ1-1, with TRBD1 identical over 8 bases. Germline values: CDR1 MNHEY, CDR2 SVGEGT. The V segment lost 7 bases and the J segment 3 bases; nucleotides outside the gene matches: 16. This CDR3 is 17 amino acids long.

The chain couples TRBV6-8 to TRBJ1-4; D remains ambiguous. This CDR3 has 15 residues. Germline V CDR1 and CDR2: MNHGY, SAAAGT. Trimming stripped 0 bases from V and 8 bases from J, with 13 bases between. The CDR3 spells CASSYSARSREKLFF. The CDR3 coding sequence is TGTGCCAGCAGTTACTCGGCAAGGAGTAGGGAAAAACTGTTTTTT.

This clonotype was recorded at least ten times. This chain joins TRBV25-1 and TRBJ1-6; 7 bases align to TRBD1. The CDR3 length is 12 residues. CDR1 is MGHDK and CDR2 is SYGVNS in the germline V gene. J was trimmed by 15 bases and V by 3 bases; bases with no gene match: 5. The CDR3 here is CASSDQGDSLHF. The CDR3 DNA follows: TGTGCCAGCAGTGATCAGGGGGACAGCCTCCACTTT.

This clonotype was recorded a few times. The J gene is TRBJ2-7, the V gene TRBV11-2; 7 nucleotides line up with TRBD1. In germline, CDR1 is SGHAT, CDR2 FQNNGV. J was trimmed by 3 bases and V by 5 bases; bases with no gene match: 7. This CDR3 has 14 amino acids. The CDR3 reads CASSPPGQVYEQYV. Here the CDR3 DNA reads TGTGCCAGCAGCCCACCCGGACAGGTCTACGAGCAGTACGTC.

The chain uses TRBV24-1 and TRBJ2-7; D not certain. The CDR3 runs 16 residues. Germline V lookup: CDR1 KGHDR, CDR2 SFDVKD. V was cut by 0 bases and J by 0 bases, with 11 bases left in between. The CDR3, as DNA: TGTGCCACCAGTGATTTGCCGGCACCTAGCTCCTACGAGCAGTACTTC. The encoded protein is CATSDLPAPSSYEQYF.

The CDR3 spells CASSYRTGKHNEQFF. CDR3 bases: TGTGCCAGCAGCTACAGGACAGGGAAACACAATGAGCAGTTCTTC. This chain connects TRBV7-9 to TRBJ2-1; 8 bases are shared with TRBD1. This CDR3 spans 15 amino acids. V gave up 4 bases and J gave up 5 bases; unmatched junction bases: 7. Germline-derived CDR1 and CDR2 are SEHNR and FQNEAQ (reference sequence).

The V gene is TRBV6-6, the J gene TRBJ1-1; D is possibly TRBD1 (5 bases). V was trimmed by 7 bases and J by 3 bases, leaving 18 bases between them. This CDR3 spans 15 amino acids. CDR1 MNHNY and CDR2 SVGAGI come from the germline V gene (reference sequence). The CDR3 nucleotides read TGTGCCAGCATCCAAGGCTGGGGCCCCTACACTGAAGCTTTCTTT. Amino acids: CASIQGWGPYTEAFF.

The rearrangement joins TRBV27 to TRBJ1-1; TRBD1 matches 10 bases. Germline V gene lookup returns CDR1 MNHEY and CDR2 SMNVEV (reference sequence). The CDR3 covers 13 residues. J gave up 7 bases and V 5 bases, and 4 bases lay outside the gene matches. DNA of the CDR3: TGTGCCAGCAGTCCTGGGACAGGGGTTGAAGCTTTCTTT. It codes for CASSPGTGVEAFF.

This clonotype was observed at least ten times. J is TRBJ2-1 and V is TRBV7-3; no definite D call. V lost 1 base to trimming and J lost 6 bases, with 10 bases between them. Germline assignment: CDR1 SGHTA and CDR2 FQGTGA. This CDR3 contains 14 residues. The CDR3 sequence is CASSLNWQTNEQFF. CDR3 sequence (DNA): TGTGCCAGCAGCTTAAATTGGCAAACCAATGAGCAGTTCTTC.

The CDR3 loop is CASRGLGTDTQYF. CDR3 sequence (DNA): TGTGCCAGCAGGGGATTGGGCACAGATACGCAGTATTTT. The rearrangement joins TRBV27 to TRBJ2-3; D is unresolved. The V end was cut by 6 bases, the J end by 1 base, with 8 bases between. Germline CDR1 MNHEY, CDR2 SMNVEV (reference sequence). This CDR3 has 13 amino acids.

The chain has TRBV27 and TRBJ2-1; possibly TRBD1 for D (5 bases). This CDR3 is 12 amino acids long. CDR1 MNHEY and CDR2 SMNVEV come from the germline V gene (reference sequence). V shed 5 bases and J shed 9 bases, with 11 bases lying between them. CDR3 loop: CASSAGYGEQFF. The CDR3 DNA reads TGTGCCAGCAGTGCAGGGTATGGTGAGCAGTTCTTC.

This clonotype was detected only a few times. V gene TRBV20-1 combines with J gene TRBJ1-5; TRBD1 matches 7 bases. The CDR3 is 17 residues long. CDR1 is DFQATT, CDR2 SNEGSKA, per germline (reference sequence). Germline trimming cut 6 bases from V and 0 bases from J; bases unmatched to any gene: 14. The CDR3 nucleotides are TGCAGTGCCAGGGGGATCTCAGCTCATTATAGCAATCAGCCCCAGCATTTT. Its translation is CSARGISAHYSNQPQHF.

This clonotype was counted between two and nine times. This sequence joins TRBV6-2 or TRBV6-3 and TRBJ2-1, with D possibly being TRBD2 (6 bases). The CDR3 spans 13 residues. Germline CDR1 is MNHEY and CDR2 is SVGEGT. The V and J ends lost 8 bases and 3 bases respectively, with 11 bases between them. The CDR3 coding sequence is TGTGCCAGCGGGGGGACCTACTACAATGAGCAGTTCTTC. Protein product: CASGGTYYNEQFF.

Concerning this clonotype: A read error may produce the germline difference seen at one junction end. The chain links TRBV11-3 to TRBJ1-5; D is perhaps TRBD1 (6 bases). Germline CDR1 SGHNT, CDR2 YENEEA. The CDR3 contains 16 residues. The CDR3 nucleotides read TGTGCCAGCAGCCTAGAGGGGGGAGGGGAGAATCAGCCCCAGCATTTT. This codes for CASSLEGGGENQPQHF.

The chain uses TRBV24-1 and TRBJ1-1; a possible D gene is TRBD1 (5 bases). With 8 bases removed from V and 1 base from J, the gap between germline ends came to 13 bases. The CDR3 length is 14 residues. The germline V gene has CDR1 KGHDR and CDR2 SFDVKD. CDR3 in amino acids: CATTAGPSNTEAFF. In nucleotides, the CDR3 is TGTGCCACCACAGCGGGACCATCGAACACTGAAGCTTTCTTT.

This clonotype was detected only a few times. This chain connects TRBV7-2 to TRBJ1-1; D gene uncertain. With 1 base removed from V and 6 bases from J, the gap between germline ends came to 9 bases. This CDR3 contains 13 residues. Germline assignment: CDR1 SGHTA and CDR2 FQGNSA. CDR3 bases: TGTGCCAGCAGCTTAGGAATAGGGCCTGAAGCTTTCTTT. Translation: CASSLGIGPEAFF.